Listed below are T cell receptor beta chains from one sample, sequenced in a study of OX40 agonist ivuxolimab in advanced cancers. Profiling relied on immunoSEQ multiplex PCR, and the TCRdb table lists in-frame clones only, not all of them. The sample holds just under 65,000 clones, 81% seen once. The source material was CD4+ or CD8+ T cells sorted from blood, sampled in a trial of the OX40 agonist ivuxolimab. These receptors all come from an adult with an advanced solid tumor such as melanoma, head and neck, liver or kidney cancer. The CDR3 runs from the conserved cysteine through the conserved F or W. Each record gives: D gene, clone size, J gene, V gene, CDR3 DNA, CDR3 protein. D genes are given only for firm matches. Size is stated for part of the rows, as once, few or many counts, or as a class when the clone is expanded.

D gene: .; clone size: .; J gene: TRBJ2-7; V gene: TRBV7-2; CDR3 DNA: TGTGCCAGCAGCCGCCGAGGGGGGTCCTACGAGCAGTACTTC; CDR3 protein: CASSRRGGSYEQYF
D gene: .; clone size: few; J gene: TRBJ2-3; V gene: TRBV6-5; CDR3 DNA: TGTGCCAGCCGGAGGTTCAGGGGAGATACGCAGTATTTT; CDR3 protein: CASRRFRGDTQYF
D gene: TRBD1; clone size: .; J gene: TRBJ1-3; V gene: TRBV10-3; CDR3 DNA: TGTGCCATCAGTGAGGGACAGGGGGGACGCTTAAACACCATATATTTT; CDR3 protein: CAISEGQGGRLNTIYF
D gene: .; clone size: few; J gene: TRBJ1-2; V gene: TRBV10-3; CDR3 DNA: TGTGCCATCAGTGAGAACTATGGCTACACCTTC; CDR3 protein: CAISENYGYTF
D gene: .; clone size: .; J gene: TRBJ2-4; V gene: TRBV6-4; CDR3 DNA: TGTGCCAGCAGTGACTCGAATGGCGTTCTTCCCCAGCGCCTCTTCCAAAACATTCAGTACTTC; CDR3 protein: CASSDSNGVLPQRLFQNIQYF
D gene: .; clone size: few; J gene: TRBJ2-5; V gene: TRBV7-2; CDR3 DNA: TGTGCCAGCAGCCCCATAAAGCAGGTCCAAGAGACCCAGTACTTC; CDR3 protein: CASSPIKQVQETQYF
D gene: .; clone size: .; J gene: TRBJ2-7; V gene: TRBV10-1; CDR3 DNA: TGCGCCACCCAGGACCGGGAAGGGAACGAGCAGTACTTC; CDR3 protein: CATQDREGNEQYF
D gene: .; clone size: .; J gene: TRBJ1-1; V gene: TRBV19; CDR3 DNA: TGTGCCAGTAGTCTATCGACAGTGAACACTGAAGCTTTCTTT; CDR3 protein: CASSLSTVNTEAFF
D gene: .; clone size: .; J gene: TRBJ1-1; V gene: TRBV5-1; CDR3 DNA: TGCGCCAGCAGCCTCCGAGGGCAGACTAACACTGAAGCTTTCTTT; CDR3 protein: CASSLRGQTNTEAFF
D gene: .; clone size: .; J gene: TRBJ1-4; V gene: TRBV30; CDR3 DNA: TGTGCCTGCCCACTGCTTAGCGGGGCCGAAAAACTGTTTTTT; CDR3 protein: CACPLLSGAEKLFF
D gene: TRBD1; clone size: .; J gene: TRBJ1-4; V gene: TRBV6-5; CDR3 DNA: TGTGCCAGCAGTTCGGGACAGCTTAATGAAAAACTGTTTTTT; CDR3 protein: CASSSGQLNEKLFF
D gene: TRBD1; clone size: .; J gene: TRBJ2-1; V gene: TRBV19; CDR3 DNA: TGTGCCACCGGACAGGACTACAATGAGCAGTTCTTC; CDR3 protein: CATGQDYNEQFF
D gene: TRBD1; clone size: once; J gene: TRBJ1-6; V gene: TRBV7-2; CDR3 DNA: TGTGCCAGCAGCTCTGGACAGGGAACTTCACCCCTCCACTTT; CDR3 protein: CASSSGQGTSPLHF
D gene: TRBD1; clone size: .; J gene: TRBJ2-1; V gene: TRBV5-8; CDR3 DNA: TGTGCCAGCAGACTGGACAGGGGACGTGACAATGAGCAGTTCTTC; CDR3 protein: CASRLDRGRDNEQFF
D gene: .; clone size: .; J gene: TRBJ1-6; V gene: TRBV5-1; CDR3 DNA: TGCGCCAGCAGCTTGGCAGGGACGAAGTATAATTCACCCCTCCACTTT; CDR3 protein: CASSLAGTKYNSPLHF
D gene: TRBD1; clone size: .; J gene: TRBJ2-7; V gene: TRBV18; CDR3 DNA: TGTGCCAGCTCACCGGGACAGGGGCCTTCCTACGAGCAGTACTTC; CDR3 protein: CASSPGQGPSYEQYF
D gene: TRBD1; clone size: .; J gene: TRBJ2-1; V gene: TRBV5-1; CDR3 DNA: TGCGCCAGCAGCTATGGGGACAGCCTATACAATGAGCAGTTCTTC; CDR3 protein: CASSYGDSLYNEQFF
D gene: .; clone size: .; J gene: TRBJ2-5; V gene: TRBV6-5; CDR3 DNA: TGTGCCAGCAGTTACCAGGGACAAGAGACCCAGTACTTC; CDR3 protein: CASSYQGQETQYF